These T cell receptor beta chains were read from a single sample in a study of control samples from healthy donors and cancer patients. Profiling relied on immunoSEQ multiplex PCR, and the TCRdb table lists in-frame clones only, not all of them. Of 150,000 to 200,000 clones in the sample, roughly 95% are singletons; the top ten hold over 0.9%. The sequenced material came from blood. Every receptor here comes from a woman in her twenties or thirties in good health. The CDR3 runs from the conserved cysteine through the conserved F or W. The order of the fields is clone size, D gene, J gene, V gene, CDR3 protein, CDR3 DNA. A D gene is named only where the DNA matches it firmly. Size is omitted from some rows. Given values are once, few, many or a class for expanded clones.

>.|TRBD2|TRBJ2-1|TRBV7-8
CASSLRTSGGYNEQFF
TGTGCCAGCAGCCTCCGGACTAGCGGGGGTTACAATGAGCAGTTCTTC
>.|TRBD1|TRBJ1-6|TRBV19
CASSVPGQDNSPLHF
TGTGCCAGTAGTGTCCCGGGACAGGATAATTCACCCCTCCACTTT
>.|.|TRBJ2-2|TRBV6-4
CASSDVGNTGELFF
TGTGCCAGCAGTGACGTCGGGAACACCGGGGAGCTGTTTTTT
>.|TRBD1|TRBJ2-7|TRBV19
CASSDGTGVYEQYF
TGTGCCAGTAGTGACGGGACAGGGGTCTACGAGCAGTACTTC
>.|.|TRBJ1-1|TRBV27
CASSLAGTEAFF
TGTGCCAGCAGTTTAGCGGGGACTGAAGCTTTCTTT
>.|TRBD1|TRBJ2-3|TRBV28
CASSTPGQGPLVSTDTQYF
TGTGCCAGCAGTACCCCGGGACAGGGTCCACTTGTAAGCACAGATACGCAGTATTTT
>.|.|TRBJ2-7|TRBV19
CASSDTAYSYEQYF
TGTGCCAGTAGTGATACAGCCTACTCCTACGAGCAGTACTTC
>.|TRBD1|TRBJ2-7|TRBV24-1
CATSDAQGAYEQYF
TGTGCCACCAGTGATGCACAGGGGGCCTACGAGCAGTACTTC
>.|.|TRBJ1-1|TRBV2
CAAPPGAPPTEAFF
TGTGCCGCCCCGCCAGGGGCGCCACCTACTGAAGCTTTCTTT
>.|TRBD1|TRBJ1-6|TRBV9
CASSPSSDRGLGNSPLHF
TGTGCCAGCAGCCCAAGCAGTGACAGGGGGCTGGGGAATTCACCCCTCCACTTT
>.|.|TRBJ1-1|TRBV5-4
CASSLITGTEAFF
TGTGCCAGCAGCTTGATCACAGGGACTGAAGCTTTCTTT
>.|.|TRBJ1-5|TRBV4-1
CASSQRAVSNQPQHF
TGCGCCAGCAGCCAACGGGCAGTTAGCAATCAGCCCCAGCATTTT
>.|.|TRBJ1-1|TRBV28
CASSFLLMNTEAFF
TGTGCCAGCAGTTTCCTTCTTATGAACACTGAAGCTTTCTTT
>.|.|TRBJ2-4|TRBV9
CASSSANQNIQYF
TGTGCCAGCAGCTCCGCGAACCAAAACATTCAGTACTTC
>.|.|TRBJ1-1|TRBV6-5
CASRDPTQRAEAFF
TGTGCCAGCAGGGACCCGACCCAAAGGGCTGAAGCTTTCTTT
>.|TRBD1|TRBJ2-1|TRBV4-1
CASSKRPGQGGYNEQFF
TGCGCCAGCAGCAAGAGGCCGGGACAGGGGGGGTACAATGAGCAGTTCTTC
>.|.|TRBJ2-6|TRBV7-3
CASSLSGGHSSGANVLTF
TGTGCCAGCAGCTTAAGTGGGGGCCACAGCTCTGGGGCCAACGTCCTGACTTTC
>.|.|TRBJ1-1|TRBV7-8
CASSLGSLNTEAFF
TGTGCCAGCAGCTTAGGGTCGTTGAACACTGAAGCTTTCTTT
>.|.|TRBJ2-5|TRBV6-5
CASTFKETQYF
TGTGCCAGCACCTTTAAAGAGACCCAGTACTTC
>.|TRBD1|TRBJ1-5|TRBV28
CASKAPTGGYNQPQHF
TGTGCCAGCAAGGCCCCGACAGGGGGTTACAATCAGCCCCAGCATTTT
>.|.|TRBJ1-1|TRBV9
CASSVTQGGNTEAFF
TGTGCCAGCAGCGTCACACAGGGCGGGAACACTGAAGCTTTCTTT
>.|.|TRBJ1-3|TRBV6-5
CASQLGGTTGNTIYF
TGTGCCAGCCAACTAGGCGGGACGACTGGAAACACCATATATTTT
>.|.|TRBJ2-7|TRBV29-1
CSVESQGSYEQYF
TGCAGCGTTGAATCGCAGGGCTCCTACGAGCAGTACTTC
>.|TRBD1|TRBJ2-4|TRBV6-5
CASSSNRGNIQYF
TGTGCCAGCAGTAGCAACAGGGGAAACATTCAGTACTTC
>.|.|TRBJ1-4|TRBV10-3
CASPYRELNNEKLFF
TGTGCCAGTCCATACCGGGAACTAAACAATGAAAAACTGTTTTTT
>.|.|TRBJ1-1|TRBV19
CASSTGIIGENTEAFF
TGTGCCAGTAGTACGGGAATTATCGGAGAAAACACTGAAGCTTTCTTT
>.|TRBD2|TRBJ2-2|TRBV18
CASSPLASGATGELFF
TGTGCCAGCTCACCATTGGCTAGCGGAGCCACCGGGGAGCTGTTTTTT
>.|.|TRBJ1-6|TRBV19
CASRTGSSPLHF
TGTGCCAGTAGGACGGGAAGCTCACCCCTCCACTTT
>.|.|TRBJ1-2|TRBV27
CASSLSRLNYGYTF
TGTGCCAGCAGTTTATCGAGGCTGAACTATGGCTACACCTTC
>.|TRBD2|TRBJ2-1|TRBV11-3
CASSSRNTSGGNNEQFF
TGTGCCAGCAGCTCGAGGAATACTAGCGGGGGAAACAATGAGCAGTTCTTC
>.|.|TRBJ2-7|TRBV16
CASSRYREFYEQYF
TGTGCCAGCAGCCGTTACAGGGAGTTCTACGAGCAGTACTTC
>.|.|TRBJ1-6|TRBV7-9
CASTSSTRANSPLHF
TGTGCCAGCACCTCCTCGACCCGTGCTAATTCACCCCTCCACTTT
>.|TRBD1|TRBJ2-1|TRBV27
CASGLGGLEQFF
TGTGCCAGCGGCCTAGGGGGCTTGGAGCAGTTCTTC
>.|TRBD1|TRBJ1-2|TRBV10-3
CAIQTGLAYGYTF
TGTGCCATCCAGACAGGGTTGGCCTATGGCTACACCTTC
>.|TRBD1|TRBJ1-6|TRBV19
CASRDRGSYNSPLHF
TGTGCCAGTAGAGACAGGGGCTCCTATAATTCACCCCTCCACTTT
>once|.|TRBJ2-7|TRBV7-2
CASSLVSDFYEQYF
TGTGCCAGCAGCTTAGTTTCAGATTTCTACGAGCAGTACTTC
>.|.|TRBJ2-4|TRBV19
CASSLGRGGQNIQYF
TGTGCCAGTAGCCTTGGTCGTGGGGGACAAAACATTCAGTACTTC
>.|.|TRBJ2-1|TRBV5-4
CASSWGLYNEQFF
TGTGCCAGCAGCTGGGGACTTTACAATGAGCAGTTCTTC
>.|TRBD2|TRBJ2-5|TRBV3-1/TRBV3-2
CASSQDEWAGGPKETQYF
TGTGCCAGCAGCCAAGATGAGTGGGCGGGAGGGCCGAAAGAGACCCAGTACTTC
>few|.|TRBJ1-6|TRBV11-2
CASSLLDWSPLHF
TGTGCCAGCAGCTTATTGGACTGGTCACCCCTCCACTTT
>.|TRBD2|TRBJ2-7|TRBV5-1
CASSSGLAYEQYF
TGCGCCAGCAGCTCGGGACTAGCCTACGAGCAGTACTTC
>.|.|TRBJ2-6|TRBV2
CASRGHGEWQVLANVLTF
TGTGCCAGCAGGGGACATGGAGAGTGGCAGGTGTTAGCCAACGTCCTGACTTTC
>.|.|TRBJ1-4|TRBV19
CASTTPGEKLFF
TGTGCCAGTACCACCCCGGGGGAAAAACTGTTTTTT
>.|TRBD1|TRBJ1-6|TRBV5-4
CASSLAGGQGTGSPLHF
TGTGCCAGCAGCTTGGCCGGGGGACAGGGAACGGGTTCACCCCTCCACTTT
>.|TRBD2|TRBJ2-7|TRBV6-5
CASSLLAGGAYEQYF
TGTGCCAGCAGTTTACTAGCGGGAGGCGCTTACGAGCAGTACTTC
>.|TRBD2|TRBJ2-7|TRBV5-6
CASSLGSGSFYEQYF
TGTGCCAGCAGCTTAGGTAGCGGGTCTTTTTACGAGCAGTACTTC
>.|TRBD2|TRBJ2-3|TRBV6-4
CASTPGTSDTDTQYF
TGTGCCAGCACTCCAGGGACTAGCGACACAGATACGCAGTATTTT
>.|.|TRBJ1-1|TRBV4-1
CASSQLNRVNTEAFF
TGCGCCAGCAGCCAACTGAACAGGGTGAACACTGAAGCTTTCTTT
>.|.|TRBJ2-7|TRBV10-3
CAIRHDNYDEQYF
TGTGCCATCAGACACGACAACTACGACGAGCAGTACTTC
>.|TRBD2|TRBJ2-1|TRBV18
CASSPGGLVGSYNEQFF
TGTGCCAGCTCACCGGGGGGACTAGTAGGTTCCTACAATGAGCAGTTCTTC
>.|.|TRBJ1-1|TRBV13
CASSLGQGNTEAFF
TGTGCCAGCAGCTTAGGACAGGGGAACACTGAAGCTTTCTTT
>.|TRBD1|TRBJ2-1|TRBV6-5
CASSYRQGQQFF
TGTGCCAGCAGTTACCGACAGGGCCAGCAGTTCTTC
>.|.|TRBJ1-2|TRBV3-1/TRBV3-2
CASSQDQQGYYGYTF
TGTGCCAGCAGCCAAGATCAGCAGGGGTACTATGGCTACACCTTC
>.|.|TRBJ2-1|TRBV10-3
CAISESAGDYNEQFF
TGTGCCATCAGTGAGTCAGCCGGGGACTACAATGAGCAGTTCTTC
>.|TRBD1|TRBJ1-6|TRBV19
CASKGTENNSPLHF
TGTGCCAGTAAGGGGACAGAAAATAATTCACCCCTCCACTTT